This T cell receptor beta chain originates from a study of T cell responses to AZD1222 COVID-19 vaccine. Regarding this clone: As yet, its antigen is unknown.

Whole-study findings and limits: Reportedly, nearly half the spike-specific TCRs target unmutated variant regions. Samples come after the peak T cell response, not at day 14. Donors in the cohort were predominantly white British and more often female, and clonal diversity was possibly underestimated.

The repertoire was sequenced with immunoSEQ multiplex PCR; TCRdb's copy has only in-frame clones and lacks some. The sample lists hundreds of thousands of clones; approximately 94% were seen once. Sequencing used peripheral blood, obtained on day 0 of MenACWY control vaccination. The sequence derives from an adult in good health.

Here the CDR3 reads CASSLAGTGNYGYTF. The CDR3 nucleotides are TGTGCCAGCAGCTTGGCCGGGACAGGGAACTATGGCTACACCTTC. This chain joins TRBV7-2 and TRBJ1-2; 9 positions match TRBD1. The V gene end was trimmed by 3 bases and the J gene end by 2 bases; junction bases not matched to a gene: 4. The CDR3 covers 15 residues. Per germline, CDR1 SGHTA and CDR2 FQGNSA.